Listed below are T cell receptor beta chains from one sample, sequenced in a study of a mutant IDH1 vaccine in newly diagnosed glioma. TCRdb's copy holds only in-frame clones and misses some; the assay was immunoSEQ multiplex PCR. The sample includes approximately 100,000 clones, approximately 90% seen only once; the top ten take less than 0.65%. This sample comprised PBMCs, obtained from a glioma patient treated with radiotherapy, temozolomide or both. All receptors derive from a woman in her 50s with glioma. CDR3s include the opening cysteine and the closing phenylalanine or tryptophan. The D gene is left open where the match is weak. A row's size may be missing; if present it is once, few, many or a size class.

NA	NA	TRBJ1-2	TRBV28	CASSFSSGYTF	TGTGCCAGCAGTTTCTCATCTGGCTACACCTTC
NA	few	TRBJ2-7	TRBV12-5	CASGLGAREAYGQYF	TGTGCTAGTGGTTTGGGGGCGCGCGAGGCGTATGGGCAGTACTTC
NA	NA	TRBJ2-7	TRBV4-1	CASSQGRSSYEQYF	TGCGCCAGCAGCCAGGGCAGGAGCTCCTACGAGCAGTACTTC
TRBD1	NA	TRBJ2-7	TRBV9	CASSVEQGATYEQYF	TGTGCCAGCAGCGTAGAGCAGGGGGCTACCTACGAGCAGTACTTC
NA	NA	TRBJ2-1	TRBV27	CASSVLNRWAGYNEQFF	TGTGCCAGCAGTGTCCTGAACAGGTGGGCCGGGTACAATGAGCAGTTCTTC
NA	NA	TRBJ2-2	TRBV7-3	CASSSVTGELFF	TGTGCCAGCAGCTCGGTTACCGGGGAGCTGTTTTTT
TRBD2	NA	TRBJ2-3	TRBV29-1	CSVGGRATDTQYF	TGCAGCGTTGGCGGGAGAGCTACAGATACGCAGTATTTT
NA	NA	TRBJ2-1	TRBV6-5	CASSWDGYYNEQFF	TGTGCCAGCAGTTGGGACGGATATTACAATGAGCAGTTCTTC
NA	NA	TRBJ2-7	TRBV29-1	CSVEDDDYEQYF	TGCAGCGTTGAGGATGACGACTACGAGCAGTACTTC
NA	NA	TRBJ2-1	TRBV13	CASSPTPKSSYNEQFF	TGTGCCAGCAGCCCCACCCCCAAGAGCTCCTACAATGAGCAGTTCTTC
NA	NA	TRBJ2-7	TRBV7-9	CASSYASYEQYF	TGTGCCAGCAGCTACGCGTCCTACGAGCAGTACTTC
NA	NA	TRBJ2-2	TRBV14	CASSHIRSNTGELFF	TGTGCCAGCAGCCACATACGTTCGAACACCGGGGAGCTGTTTTTT
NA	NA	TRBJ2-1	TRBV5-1	CASSLRTSYNEQFF	TGCGCCAGCAGCTTGCGGACATCCTACAATGAGCAGTTCTTC
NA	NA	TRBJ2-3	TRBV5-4	CASSLGSGSRDTQYF	TGTGCCAGCAGCTTGGGCAGCGGAAGTCGAGATACGCAGTATTTT
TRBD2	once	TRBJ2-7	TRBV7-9	CASSPWREVDEQYF	TGTGCCAGCAGCCCTTGGCGGGAGGTTGACGAGCAGTACTTC
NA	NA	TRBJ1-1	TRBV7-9	CASSLDPGAFF	TGTGCCAGCAGCCTGGACCCGGGGGCTTTCTTT
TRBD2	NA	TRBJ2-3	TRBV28	CASSRAGGTDTQYF	TGTGCCAGCAGTCGAGCGGGAGGCACAGATACGCAGTATTTT
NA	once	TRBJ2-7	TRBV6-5	CASSRSGSYEQYF	TGTGCCAGCAGTCGGAGCGGATCCTACGAGCAGTACTTC
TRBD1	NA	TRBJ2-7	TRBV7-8	CASSLRTGLDEQYF	TGTGCCAGCAGCTTAAGGACAGGGCTCGACGAGCAGTACTTC
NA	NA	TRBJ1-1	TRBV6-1	CASMGDASNTEAFF	TGTGCCAGCATGGGCGACGCTTCGAACACTGAAGCTTTCTTT
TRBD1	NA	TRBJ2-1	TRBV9	CASRPGTGGDEQFF	TGTGCCAGCAGACCCGGGACAGGGGGGGATGAGCAGTTCTTC
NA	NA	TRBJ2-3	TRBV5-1	CASSGLANTQYF	TGCGCCAGCAGCGGACTCGCAAATACGCAGTATTTT
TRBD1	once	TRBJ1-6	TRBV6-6	CASSYQGAGNSPLHF	TGTGCCAGCAGTTACCAGGGGGCAGGGAATTCACCCCTCCACTTT
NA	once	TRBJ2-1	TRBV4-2	CASSQVNNEQFF	TGTGCCAGCAGCCAAGTAAACAATGAGCAGTTCTTC
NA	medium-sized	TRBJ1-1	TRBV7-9	CASSPPGPEAFF	TGTGCCAGCAGCCCCCCGGGACCTGAAGCTTTCTTT
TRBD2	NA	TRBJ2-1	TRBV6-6	CASSPQLAGPTNEQFF	TGTGCCAGCAGTCCTCAACTAGCGGGCCCTACAAATGAGCAGTTCTTC
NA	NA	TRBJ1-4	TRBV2	CASSKKGLLMGEKLFF	TGTGCCAGCAGCAAAAAGGGACTCCTTATGGGTGAAAAACTGTTTTTT
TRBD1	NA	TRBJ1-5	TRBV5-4	CASSLAGQEPQHF	TGTGCCAGCAGCTTGGCCGGACAGGAGCCCCAGCATTTT
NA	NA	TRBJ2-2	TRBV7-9	CASSVGLPTLAGELFF	TGTGCCAGCAGCGTCGGACTTCCGACCTTAGCCGGGGAGCTGTTTTTT
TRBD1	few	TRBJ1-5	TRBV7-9	CASSVGQGYQPQHF	TGTGCCAGCAGCGTAGGACAGGGCTATCAGCCCCAGCATTTT
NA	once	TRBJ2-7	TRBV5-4	CASSPIDGPTYEQYF	TGTGCCAGCAGCCCTATAGACGGCCCGACCTACGAGCAGTACTTC
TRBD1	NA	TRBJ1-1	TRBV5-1	CASSPDWTGLNTEAFF	TGCGCCAGCAGCCCCGACTGGACAGGGTTGAACACTGAAGCTTTCTTT
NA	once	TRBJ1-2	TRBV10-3	CATWTDGGYGYTF	TGTGCCACTTGGACGGACGGGGGCTATGGCTACACCTTC
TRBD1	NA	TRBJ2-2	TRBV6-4	CASSAHATGGTGELFF	TGTGCCAGCAGTGCTCATGCGACAGGGGGCACCGGGGAGCTGTTTTTT
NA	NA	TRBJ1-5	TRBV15	CATSRVQGPSNQPQHF	TGTGCCACCAGCAGAGTTCAGGGACCTAGCAATCAGCCCCAGCATTTT